Below, 20 T cell receptor beta chains from the same sample are listed, as sequenced in a study of PD-L1 blockade in urothelial cancer. This table comes from immunoSEQ multiplex PCR, and its TCRdb copy is limited to in-frame clones, with some not included. The sample holds about 120,000 clones; roughly 90% are singletons and the top ten take around 4%. Time point denoted: peripheral blood 6 weeks after treatment start. Specimen: PBMCs, collected around atezolizumab (anti-PD-L1) treatment. These receptors all come from a man aged 55 to 70 with urothelial cancer.

This chain joins TRBV6-5 and TRBJ2-2; TRBD1 matches at 8 bases. Trimming at V came to 6 bases and at J to 1 base, leaving 4 bases not matched to a gene. The germline gives CDR1 MNHEY, CDR2 SVGAGI. The CDR3 sequence is 15 residues long. The CDR3 coding sequence is TGTGCCAGCAGGGACAGGGTCCGGAACACCGGGGAGCTGTTTTTT. Its protein is CASRDRVRNTGELFF.

The chain carries TRBV7-2 and TRBJ1-1, with TRBD1 matching 9 bases. Germline V lookup: CDR1 SGHTA, CDR2 FQGNSA. V trimming: 2 bases; J trimming: 1 base; junction bases outside the gene matches: 8. The CDR3 has 17 residues. This CDR3 reads CASSLRTGERGNTEAFF. The CDR3 nucleotides are TGTGCCAGCAGCTTACGGACAGGGGAACGCGGGAACACTGAAGCTTTCTTT.

The chain joins TRBV2 to TRBJ1-2, with D perhaps TRBD1 (6 bases). The CDR3 loop spans 12 amino acids. Germline loops: CDR1 SNHLY, CDR2 FYNNEI. V dropped 7 bases and J dropped 4 bases, with 10 bases sitting between them. CDR3 in DNA: TGTGCCAGCATCGGACAGTCCTATGGCTACACCTTC. Protein product: CASIGQSYGYTF.

In DNA, the CDR3 is TGTGCCAGCAGCCAAGACGTTCGGGGGACGGATACGCAGTATTTT. This sequence encodes CASSQDVRGTDTQYF. The gene calls are TRBV14 and TRBJ2-3; D may be TRBD2 (6 bases). The CDR3 has 15 residues. Trimming stripped 0 bases from V and 6 bases from J, with 13 bases between. Germline CDR1 SGHDN, CDR2 FVKESK.

This clone showed up just a few times. The chain links TRBV7-9 to TRBJ1-1; unclear D gene. The germline V and J ends were trimmed by 8 bases and 3 bases, with 16 bases remaining between them. Germline-derived CDR1 and CDR2 are SEHNR and FQNEAQ (reference sequence). This CDR3 has 14 residues. CDR3 DNA: TGTGCCAGCTCCGGAGGTGGGCGGGACACTGAAGCTTTCTTT. Translating it yields CASSGGGRDTEAFF.

This chain connects TRBV5-1 to TRBJ1-5; 7 positions agree with TRBD1. The CDR3 has 15 residues. Germline-derived CDR1 and CDR2 are SGHRS and YFSETQ. V was clipped by 2 bases and J by 0 bases; unmatched bases: 2. CDR3 bases: TGCGCCAGCAGCTTAGGACAGGATAGCAATCAGCCCCAGCATTTT. This gives the protein CASSLGQDSNQPQHF.

A few counts support this clone. The rearrangement links TRBV6-4 to TRBJ1-2; tentative D call: TRBD1 (5 bases). The CDR3 has 13 residues. Between the trimmed V and J ends, which lost 2 bases and 4 bases, there was a span of 8 bases. Germline values: CDR1 MRHNA, CDR2 SNTAGT. The CDR3 spells CASSDRGGYGYTF. The CDR3 DNA reads TGTGCCAGCAGTGACAGGGGAGGCTATGGCTACACCTTC.

The V call is TRBV7-2, the J call TRBJ2-5; the match to TRBD2 covers 7 bases. CDR1 SGHTA and CDR2 FQGNSA come from the germline V gene. This CDR3 is built from 16 residues. V dropped 1 base and J dropped 5; count of bases not matched to a gene: 10. In DNA form, the CDR3 reads TGTGCCAGCAGCTTAGATCGTCGGGGAGGGGCGGAGACCCAGTACTTC. Its protein is CASSLDRRGGAETQYF.

The chain joins TRBV2 to TRBJ1-2; no clear D gene. Trimming left V 1 base short and J 4 bases short, with 13 bases between. In germline, CDR1 is SNHLY, CDR2 FYNNEI. CDR3 length: 15 amino acids. The chain's CDR3 is CASSEVARTTYGYTF. DNA for the CDR3: TGTGCCAGCAGTGAAGTAGCCAGGACTACCTATGGCTACACCTTC.

This chain links TRBV7-6 with TRBJ1-4; a possible D gene is TRBD1 (6 bases). The V end lost 1 base, the J end lost 10 bases, and 22 bases lay between the germline ends. Germline V lookup: CDR1 SGHVS, CDR2 FNYEAQ. The CDR3 loop spans 17 amino acids. The CDR3 region is CASSLVSDRGGLGKLFF. The CDR3 DNA reads TGTGCCAGCAGCTTAGTGTCTGATCGAGGGGGTTTGGGAAAACTGTTTTTT.

The chain uses TRBV6-6 and TRBJ2-7, with 8 bases that match TRBD1. The length of the CDR3 is 13 residues. Germline assignment: CDR1 MNHNY and CDR2 SVGAGI (reference sequence). Losses at the gene ends were 10 bases for V and 3 bases for J; bases not matched to a gene: 8. CDR3 sequence (DNA): TGTGCCACCACCCAGGGGGCCAGCTACGAGCAGTACTTC. Protein: CATTQGASYEQYF.

CDR3 sequence reads: CAWQTTRNTQYF. The CDR3 DNA reads as TGTGCCTGGCAAACGACTCGAAATACGCAGTATTTT. The gene calls are TRBV30 and TRBJ2-3; D is unresolved. Deletions cut 5 bases from V and 7 bases from J, with 13 bases between. The CDR3 loop spans 12 amino acids. Germline V CDR1 and CDR2: GTSNPN, SVGIG (reference sequence).

This clone was counted only a few times. This rearrangement joins TRBV7-9 to TRBJ1-6; 8 bases are a match to TRBD1. The CDR3 is made up of 14 amino acids. V dropped 5 bases and J dropped 7; count of bases not matched to a gene: 4. Germline assignment: CDR1 SEHNR and CDR2 FQNEAQ (reference sequence). CDR3 in DNA: TGTGCCAGCAGCACGGACAGGGCCAATTCACCCCTCCACTTT. Its protein is CASSTDRANSPLHF.

This chain joins TRBV18 and TRBJ1-4; the D gene is possibly TRBD1 (6 bases). Trimming took off 1 base at V and 0 bases at J, with 6 bases between the two ends. Looked up from germline, CDR1 is KGHSH and CDR2 is LQKENI. The CDR3 totals 15 residues. The CDR3 spells CASSPQGATNEKLFF. CDR3 bases: TGTGCCAGCTCACCACAGGGGGCAACTAATGAAAAACTGTTTTTT.

V gene TRBV6-5 combines with J gene TRBJ2-5; 13 positions agree with TRBD2. V shed 6 bases, J shed 5 bases, and the junction held 3 bases outside the gene matches. Per the germline V gene, CDR1 is MNHEY and CDR2 is SVGAGI. This CDR3 has 14 residues. Here the CDR3 DNA reads TGTGCCAGCAGACTAGCGGGGGGGCCGGAGACCCAGTACTTC. Residues: CASRLAGGPETQYF.

The genes are TRBV10-2 and TRBJ2-3; 12 bases line up with TRBD2. Germline-derived CDR1 and CDR2 are WSHSY and SAAADI. V dropped 5 bases and J dropped 4; count of bases not matched to a gene: 10. The CDR3 runs to 17 residues. In DNA, the CDR3 is TGCGCCAGCAGTCACTCCGGACTAGCGGGAAAGTCAGATACGCAGTATTTT. It specifies CASSHSGLAGKSDTQYF.

The chain couples TRBV2 to TRBJ2-2; D is possibly TRBD1 (5 bases). The germline V gene encodes CDR1 SNHLY and CDR2 FYNNEI. This CDR3 spans 15 amino acids. V was pared by 2 bases and J by 4 bases, with 11 bases between. The CDR3 protein is CASSERQGGTGELFF. The CDR3 DNA follows: TGTGCCAGCAGTGAAAGGCAGGGTGGCACCGGGGAGCTGTTTTTT.

The chain employs TRBV4-1 and TRBJ2-5, with 7 nucleotides matching TRBD2. Germline CDR1 MGHRA, CDR2 YSYEKL. CDR3 length equals 16 residues. Germline trimming cut 8 bases from V and 2 bases from J; bases unmatched to any gene: 14. The CDR3 here is CASAKGLAVSQETQYF. As DNA, the CDR3 is TGCGCCAGCGCAAAAGGTCTAGCGGTATCACAAGAGACCCAGTACTTC.

The chain carries TRBV28 and TRBJ2-7, with D unclear. V lost 5 bases and J 4 bases, leaving 9 bases between the germline ends. Germline V CDR1 and CDR2: MDHEN, SYDVKM. The CDR3 runs to 12 residues. In DNA, the CDR3 is TGTGCCAGCAGTCTTGAGAGTTACGAGCAGTACTTC. Translated: CASSLESYEQYF.

The gene calls are TRBV6-4 and TRBJ2-3, with TRBD2 identical over 11 bases. The germline CDR1 and CDR2 sequences are MRHNA and SNTAGT. J was trimmed by 2 bases and V by 2 bases; bases with no gene match: 12. The CDR3 spans 19 residues. The CDR3 DNA follows: TGTGCCAGCAGTGACCCAGTAGCGGGGGGGCCCTTTTACACAGATACGCAGTATTTT. Protein: CASSDPVAGGPFYTDTQYF.